This record covers a single T cell receptor (beta chain). The antigen is not known. This entry is derived from a study of T cell responses to AZD1222 COVID-19 vaccine. Profiled with immunoSEQ multiplex PCR; TCRdb holds only in-frame clones, not every one. The sample includes 150,000 to 200,000 clones, roughly 92% of them seen just once. The CDR3 consists of 16 residues. CDR1 is GTSNPN and CDR2 is SVGIG in the germline V gene (reference sequence). V trimming: 2 bases; J trimming: 1 base; junction bases outside the gene matches: 7. Recipients boosted at about 4 weeks or about 12 weeks are pooled. Whole-study results and caveats: Spike-specific TCR breadth and depth went up after people got two AZD1222 doses. Baseline seropositives among AZD1222 recipients totaled only six.

The chain couples TRBV30 to TRBJ1-1; 10 bases are shared with TRBD1. The TCR comes from an adult who received the AZD1222 COVID-19 vaccine. The sequenced sample was peripheral blood, obtained 28 days after the second AZD1222 dose. The CDR3 DNA is TGTGCCTGGAGTCGGGACAGGGGCAGGGCGAACACTGAAGCTTTCTTT. Amino acids: CAWSRDRGRANTEAFF.